This is a list of T cell receptor beta chains from one sample in a study of T cells in Graves' hyperthyroidism and ophthalmopathy. TCRdb independently ran MiXCR on the multiplex PCR reads; one entry per CDR3 protein. The table shows some 400,000 distinct CDR3 sequences, with 13% occurring only once. The sequenced sample consisted of blood. These receptor sequences come from a man aged 25-45 years with Graves' hyperthyroidism that later progressed to Graves' ophthalmopathy. Each CDR3 is given with its conserved first and last residue. The order of the fields is J gene, V gene, D gene, clone size, CDR3 protein, CDR3 DNA. D genes are given only for firm matches. The size entry is marked missing in some rows and otherwise reads once, few, many or a size class.

J gene: TRBJ2-2
V gene: TRBV24-1
D gene: -
clone size: -
CDR3 protein: CATSLNTGELFF
CDR3 DNA: TGTGCCACCAGTCTCAACACCGGGGAGCTGTTTTTT

J gene: TRBJ1-2
V gene: TRBV29-1
D gene: -
clone size: few
CDR3 protein: CSVDGYTF
CDR3 DNA: TGCAGCGTTGATGGCTACACCTTC

J gene: TRBJ1-2
V gene: TRBV29-1
D gene: -
clone size: few
CDR3 protein: CSVQGNYGYTF
CDR3 DNA: TGCAGCGTGCAGGGGAACTATGGCTACACCTTC

J gene: TRBJ1-2
V gene: TRBV7-2
D gene: -
clone size: many
CDR3 protein: CASSRTGIGGYTF
CDR3 DNA: TGTGCCAGCAGCCGTACAGGGATAGGTGGCTACACCTTC

J gene: TRBJ1-6
V gene: TRBV12-5
D gene: -
clone size: -
CDR3 protein: CASGLVLGELNSPLHF
CDR3 DNA: TGTGCTAGTGGTTTGGTACTGGGGGAATTAAATTCACCCCTCCACTTT

J gene: TRBJ1-2
V gene: TRBV4-1
D gene: TRBD1
clone size: -
CDR3 protein: CASSPGQGAFGYTF
CDR3 DNA: TGCGCCAGCAGCCCGGGACAGGGGGCTTTTGGCTACACCTTC

J gene: TRBJ1-5
V gene: TRBV6-1
D gene: -
clone size: many
CDR3 protein: CATSIGVGQPQHF
CDR3 DNA: TGTGCCACCAGCATAGGGGTTGGTCAGCCCCAGCATTTT

J gene: TRBJ1-3
V gene: TRBV7-2
D gene: -
clone size: many
CDR3 protein: CASSPQAQGVAGNTIYF
CDR3 DNA: TGTGCCAGCAGCCCTCAGGCCCAGGGAGTAGCTGGAAACACCATATATTTT

J gene: TRBJ2-1
V gene: TRBV28
D gene: -
clone size: -
CDR3 protein: CASSSATREQFF
CDR3 DNA: TGTGCCAGCAGTTCTGCTACCCGAGAGCAGTTCTTC

J gene: TRBJ2-3
V gene: TRBV9
D gene: -
clone size: few
CDR3 protein: CASTREGGGADTQYF
CDR3 DNA: TGTGCCAGCACCCGAGAGGGGGGGGGGGCAGATACGCAGTATTTT

J gene: TRBJ2-3
V gene: TRBV20-1
D gene: -
clone size: many
CDR3 protein: CSALGSGPDTQYF
CDR3 DNA: TGCAGTGCGCTCGGGTCTGGACCAGATACGCAGTATTTT

J gene: TRBJ2-3
V gene: TRBV20-1
D gene: -
clone size: few
CDR3 protein: CSASNRVSDTQYF
CDR3 DNA: TGCAGTGCTAGCAACAGGGTTTCAGATACGCAGTATTTT

J gene: TRBJ2-2
V gene: TRBV5-6
D gene: -
clone size: -
CDR3 protein: CASSFGRHMNTGELFF
CDR3 DNA: TGTGCCAGCAGCTTCGGACGACACATGAACACCGGGGAGCTGTTTTTT

J gene: TRBJ2-1
V gene: TRBV10-2
D gene: TRBD2
clone size: -
CDR3 protein: CASKAGGQGEQFF
CDR3 DNA: TGCGCCAGCAAAGCGGGGGGGCAGGGTGAGCAGTTCTTC

J gene: TRBJ2-7
V gene: TRBV28
D gene: -
clone size: many
CDR3 protein: CASFRGAGSEQYF
CDR3 DNA: TGTGCCAGCTTTCGAGGGGCTGGTAGCGAGCAGTACTTC

J gene: TRBJ2-7
V gene: TRBV9
D gene: TRBD1
clone size: many
CDR3 protein: CASSKGQESYEQYF
CDR3 DNA: TGTGCCAGCAGCAAGGGACAGGAGTCCTACGAGCAGTACTTC

J gene: TRBJ2-3
V gene: TRBV30
D gene: TRBD2
clone size: few
CDR3 protein: CACGTSGPTDTQYF
CDR3 DNA: TGTGCCTGCGGGACTAGCGGCCCCACAGATACGCAGTATTTT

J gene: TRBJ2-7
V gene: TRBV7-9
D gene: TRBD1
clone size: many
CDR3 protein: CASSLLGWAGGNEQYF
CDR3 DNA: TGTGCCAGCAGCTTACTAGGATGGGCAGGGGGCAACGAGCAGTACTTC

J gene: TRBJ2-6
V gene: TRBV4-1
D gene: TRBD1
clone size: -
CDR3 protein: CASSRQGPFGANVLTF
CDR3 DNA: TGCGCCAGCAGCCGACAGGGGCCTTTTGGGGCCAACGTCCTGACTTTC

J gene: TRBJ1-4
V gene: TRBV9
D gene: -
clone size: few
CDR3 protein: CASSVGGQPVREKLFF
CDR3 DNA: TGTGCCAGCAGCGTAGGTGGACAGCCCGTACGGGAAAAACTGTTTTTT

J gene: TRBJ1-2
V gene: TRBV24-1
D gene: -
clone size: many
CDR3 protein: CATSDLREGYGYTF
CDR3 DNA: TGTGCCACCAGTGACCTCAGGGAGGGCTATGGCTACACCTTC

J gene: TRBJ1-6
V gene: TRBV7-2
D gene: TRBD1
clone size: many
CDR3 protein: CASSSTGTENSPLHF
CDR3 DNA: TGTGCCAGCAGCTCAACCGGGACAGAGAATTCACCCCTCCACTTT

J gene: TRBJ1-1
V gene: TRBV6-1
D gene: -
clone size: many
CDR3 protein: CASSPTGLEAFF
CDR3 DNA: TGTGCCAGCAGCCCTACAGGGTTGGAAGCTTTCTTT

J gene: TRBJ2-7
V gene: TRBV9
D gene: -
clone size: -
CDR3 protein: CASSVAGRAYEQYF
CDR3 DNA: TGTGCCAGCAGCGTAGCAGGGAGAGCCTACGAGCAGTACTTC

J gene: TRBJ1-6
V gene: TRBV6-1
D gene: TRBD1
clone size: -
CDR3 protein: CASSLSWDRESPLHF
CDR3 DNA: TGTGCCAGCAGTTTATCCTGGGACAGGGAGTCACCCCTCCACTTT

J gene: TRBJ2-3
V gene: TRBV12-3/TRBV12-4
D gene: TRBD2
clone size: few
CDR3 protein: CASSSSLAGGGADTQYF
CDR3 DNA: TGTGCCAGCAGTTCCTCACTAGCGGGGGGGGGGGCAGATACGCAGTATTTT

J gene: TRBJ1-4
V gene: TRBV4-1
D gene: -
clone size: -
CDR3 protein: CASSQATGRPRWAEKLFF
CDR3 DNA: TGCGCCAGCAGCCAGGCTACCGGGAGGCCCAGGTGGGCTGAAAAACTGTTTTTT

J gene: TRBJ2-1
V gene: TRBV4-1
D gene: -
clone size: -
CDR3 protein: CASSQEGRRSYNEQFF
CDR3 DNA: TGCGCCAGCAGCCAAGAGGGGAGACGCTCCTACAATGAGCAGTTCTTC

J gene: TRBJ2-7
V gene: TRBV12-3/TRBV12-4
D gene: TRBD2
clone size: few
CDR3 protein: CASRLAGGHHGQYF
CDR3 DNA: TGTGCCAGCAGGTTAGCGGGGGGACACCACGGGCAGTACTTC

J gene: TRBJ2-7
V gene: TRBV6-1
D gene: -
clone size: few
CDR3 protein: CASMQGRYEQYF
CDR3 DNA: TGTGCCAGCATGCAGGGGAGGTACGAGCAGTACTTC

J gene: TRBJ2-5
V gene: TRBV28
D gene: TRBD1
clone size: many
CDR3 protein: CASSSRRDRYQETQYF
CDR3 DNA: TGTGCCAGCAGTTCCCGCCGGGACAGATACCAAGAGACCCAGTACTTC

J gene: TRBJ2-7
V gene: TRBV19
D gene: TRBD1
clone size: -
CDR3 protein: CASSIETGANYEQYF
CDR3 DNA: TGTGCCAGTAGTATAGAGACAGGGGCTAACTACGAGCAGTACTTC

J gene: TRBJ1-4
V gene: TRBV20-1
D gene: TRBD1
clone size: -
CDR3 protein: CSAGPGTDGEKLFF
CDR3 DNA: TGCAGTGCAGGGCCCGGGACAGATGGGGAAAAACTGTTTTTT

J gene: TRBJ2-7
V gene: TRBV12-3/TRBV12-4
D gene: TRBD2
clone size: many
CDR3 protein: CASSPVGGTKEQYF
CDR3 DNA: TGTGCCAGCAGTCCCGTCGGGGGGACGAAGGAGCAGTACTTC

J gene: TRBJ2-1
V gene: TRBV7-9
D gene: TRBD2
clone size: -
CDR3 protein: CASSQTQRGGPYNEQFF
CDR3 DNA: TGCGCCAGCAGCCAAACGCAGCGGGGGGGCCCCTACAATGAGCAGTTCTTC

J gene: TRBJ1-2
V gene: TRBV10-3
D gene: TRBD1
clone size: -
CDR3 protein: CAISAGQGSRNYGYTF
CDR3 DNA: TGTGCCATCAGTGCTGGACAGGGCTCGCGGAACTATGGCTACACCTTC

J gene: TRBJ1-2
V gene: TRBV28
D gene: -
clone size: few
CDR3 protein: CASRVGEGNGYTF
CDR3 DNA: TGTGCCAGCAGGGTTGGCGAAGGGAATGGCTACACCTTC

J gene: TRBJ2-2
V gene: TRBV27
D gene: TRBD1
clone size: -
CDR3 protein: CASSGWDREDTGELFF
CDR3 DNA: TGTGCCAGCAGTGGTTGGGACAGGGAAGACACCGGGGAGCTGTTTTTT

J gene: TRBJ1-4
V gene: TRBV7-2
D gene: -
clone size: -
CDR3 protein: CASSLSGAVEKLFF
CDR3 DNA: TGTGCCAGCAGCTTATCCGGGGCGGTTGAAAAACTGTTTTTT

J gene: TRBJ1-3
V gene: TRBV28
D gene: -
clone size: many
CDR3 protein: CASSPPRGSGNTIYF
CDR3 DNA: TGTGCCAGCAGTCCTCCCCGGGGCTCTGGAAACACCATATATTTT

J gene: TRBJ1-1
V gene: TRBV20-1
D gene: TRBD1
clone size: few
CDR3 protein: CSARRGRDTEAFF
CDR3 DNA: TGCAGTGCAAGAAGGGGGCGTGACACTGAAGCTTTCTTT

J gene: TRBJ2-1
V gene: TRBV15
D gene: -
clone size: many
CDR3 protein: CATSRGGDYNEQFF
CDR3 DNA: TGTGCCACCAGCAGAGGGGGAGACTACAATGAGCAGTTCTTC

J gene: TRBJ1-5
V gene: TRBV20-1
D gene: -
clone size: few
CDR3 protein: CSARASEGNQPQHF
CDR3 DNA: TGCAGTGCTAGAGCAAGCGAGGGTAATCAGCCCCAGCATTTT

J gene: TRBJ1-6
V gene: TRBV7-2
D gene: -
clone size: many
CDR3 protein: CASSLQVYSPLHF
CDR3 DNA: TGTGCCAGCAGCTTACAGGTTTATTCACCCCTCCACTTT

J gene: TRBJ2-5
V gene: TRBV28
D gene: -
clone size: few
CDR3 protein: CASNLSQETQYF
CDR3 DNA: TGTGCCAGCAACCTCAGCCAAGAGACCCAGTACTTC

J gene: TRBJ1-1
V gene: TRBV19
D gene: -
clone size: -
CDR3 protein: CASSIFTGVGTEAFF
CDR3 DNA: TGTGCCAGTAGTATATTTACGGGCGTAGGCACTGAAGCTTTCTTT